This section outlines one T cell receptor beta chain sequence together with its context. The data originate from a study of T cell responses to AZD1222 COVID-19 vaccine. TCRdb keeps only in-frame clones here, not all; method: immunoSEQ multiplex PCR. This sample has approximately 140,000 clones; 85% to 95% occur once, and the top ten carry 1.5% to 2%. The CDR3 has 14 amino acids. Germline V gene data show CDR1 as SGHTA and CDR2 as FQGNSA. V lost 8 bases and J lost 2, with 13 bases in between. The TCR was taken from an adult in good health. This specimen was peripheral blood, taken on day 0 of AZD1222 vaccination. This chain links TRBV7-2 with TRBJ2-1; possibly TRBD1 for D (7 bases). As DNA, the CDR3 is TGTGCCAGCTGTCCAGGGGGGACCTACAATGAGCAGTTCTTC. This gives the protein CASCPGGTYNEQFF.